This T cell receptor beta chain derives from a study of OX40 agonist ivuxolimab in advanced cancers. Study-wide context: Partial responses were achieved by three patients, one with hepatocellular carcinoma and two with cutaneous melanoma.

CDR3 size: 18 residues. Profiling relied on immunoSEQ multiplex PCR, and the TCRdb table lists in-frame clones only, not all of them. The repertoire has about 66,000 clones, roughly nine tenths of them found once; the top ten carry about 0.31%. With baseline, cycle 4 day 1, and cycle 7 day 1 as timepoints, blood was sampled. The clonotype originates from an adult with an advanced solid tumor such as melanoma, head and neck, liver or kidney cancer. The starting material was CD4+ or CD8+ T cells sorted from blood, obtained in a trial of the OX40 agonist ivuxolimab. The V call is TRBV21-1, the J call TRBJ1-5; the tabulated D call, TRBD1, remains unverified against the DNA. TRBV21-1 has pseudogene status. The CDR3 loop reads CASSKERLRQGCNQPQHF. The CDR3 DNA sequence: TGTGCCAGCAGCAAAGAAAGGCTTAGACAGGGCTGCAATCAGCCCCAGCATTTT.